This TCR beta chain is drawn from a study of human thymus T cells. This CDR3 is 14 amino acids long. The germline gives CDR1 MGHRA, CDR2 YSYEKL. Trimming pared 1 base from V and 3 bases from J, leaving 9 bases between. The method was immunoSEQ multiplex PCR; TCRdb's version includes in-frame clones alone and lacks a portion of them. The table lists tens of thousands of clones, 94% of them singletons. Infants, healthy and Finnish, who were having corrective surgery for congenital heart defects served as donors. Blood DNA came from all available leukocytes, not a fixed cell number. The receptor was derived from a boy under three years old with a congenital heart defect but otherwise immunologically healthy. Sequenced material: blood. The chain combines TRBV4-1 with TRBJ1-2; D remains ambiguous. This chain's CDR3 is CASSQGWQDYGYTF. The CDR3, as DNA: TGCGCCAGCAGCCAAGGATGGCAGGACTATGGCTACACCTTC.